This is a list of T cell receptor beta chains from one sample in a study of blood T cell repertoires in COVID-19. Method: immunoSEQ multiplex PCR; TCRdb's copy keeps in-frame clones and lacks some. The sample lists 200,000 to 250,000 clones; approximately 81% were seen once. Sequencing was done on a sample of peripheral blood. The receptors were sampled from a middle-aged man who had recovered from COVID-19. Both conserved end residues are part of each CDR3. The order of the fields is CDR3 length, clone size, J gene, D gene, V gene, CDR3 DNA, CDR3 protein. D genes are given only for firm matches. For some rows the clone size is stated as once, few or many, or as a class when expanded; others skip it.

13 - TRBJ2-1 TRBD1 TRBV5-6 TGTGCCAGCAGCTTTGGGACAGACAATGAGCAGTTCTTC CASSFGTDNEQFF
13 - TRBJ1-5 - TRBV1 TGCACCAGCAGCCAATTCAGGAGGGGGCCCCAGCATTTT CTSSQFRRGPQHF
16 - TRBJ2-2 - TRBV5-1 TGCGCCAGCAGCTTGGAGCCCTTTGGGCAGACCGGGGAGCTGTTTTTT CASSLEPFGQTGELFF
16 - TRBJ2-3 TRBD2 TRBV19 TGTGCCAGTAGTAAACTATCTAGCGGGAGCACAGATACGCAGTATTTT CASSKLSSGSTDTQYF
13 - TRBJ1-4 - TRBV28 TGTGCCAGCAGTTCCCGACCCCGTGGGAGACTGTTTTTT CASSSRPRGRLFF
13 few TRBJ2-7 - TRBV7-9 TGTGCCAGCAGCCTCGCAGCGAGTTACGAGCAGTACTTC CASSLAASYEQYF
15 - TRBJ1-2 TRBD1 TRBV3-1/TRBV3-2 TGTGCCAGCAGCCCCCGGGACAGAAACAACTATGGCTACACCTTC CASSPRDRNNYGYTF
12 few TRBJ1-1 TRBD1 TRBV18 TGTGCCAGCTCACCAGACAGGGATGAAGCTTTCTTT CASSPDRDEAFF
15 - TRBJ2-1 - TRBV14 TGTGCCAGCAGCCTAAAAGTGGCTAGCTATCGTGAGCAGTTCTTC CASSLKVASYREQFF
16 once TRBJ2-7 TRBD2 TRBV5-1 TGCGCCAGCAGCTTGGGGTTAATAGCGGGAGCGTACGAGCAGTACTTC CASSLGLIAGAYEQYF
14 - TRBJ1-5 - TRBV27 TGTGCCAGCAGTTTAAGGGGGTCGGGTCAGCCCCAGCATTTT CASSLRGSGQPQHF
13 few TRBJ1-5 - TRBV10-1 TGCGCCAGCAGTGGATTAGGCAATCAGCCCCAGCATTTT CASSGLGNQPQHF
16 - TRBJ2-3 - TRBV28 TGTGCCAGCAGAACTGGGGGCAGGGGAGGCACAGATACGCAGTATTTT CASRTGGRGGTDTQYF
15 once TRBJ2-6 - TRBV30 TGTGCCTGGTCGACAGCTTTTACTGGGGCCAACGTCCTGACTTTC CAWSTAFTGANVLTF
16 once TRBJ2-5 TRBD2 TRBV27 TGTGCTAGCAGAACCTCCGGGACTAGCGCCTGGGAGACCCAGTACTTC CASRTSGTSAWETQYF
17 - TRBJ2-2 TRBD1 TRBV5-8 TGTGCCAGCAGGCCCACAGGGGTCACCTACCTAACCGGGGAGCTGTTTTTT CASRPTGVTYLTGELFF
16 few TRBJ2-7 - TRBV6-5 TGTGCCAGCAGTTACTCGAGTCCCGCGAGCAACTACGAGCAGTACTTC CASSYSSPASNYEQYF
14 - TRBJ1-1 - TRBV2 TGTGCCAGCAACGCCCGACAGGCCAACACTGAAGCTTTCTTT CASNARQANTEAFF
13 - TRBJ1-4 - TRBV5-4 TGTGCCAGCAGCCAGGGAACCAATGAAAAACTGTTTTTT CASSQGTNEKLFF
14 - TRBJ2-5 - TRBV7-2 TGTGCCAGCAGCGTCGAGTACTCATGGGAGACCCAGTACTTC CASSVEYSWETQYF
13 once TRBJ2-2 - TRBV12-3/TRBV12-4 TGTGCCAGCAGTTTTGGGGCGCACGGGGAGCTGTTTTTT CASSFGAHGELFF
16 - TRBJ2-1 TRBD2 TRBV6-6 TGTGCCAGCAACCCCGAACTAGCGGGAGGCGGGGATGAGCAGTTCTTC CASNPELAGGGDEQFF
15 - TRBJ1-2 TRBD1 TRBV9 TGTGCCAGCAGTCGCGGAGTCGGGACAGGGAATGGCTACACCTTC CASSRGVGTGNGYTF
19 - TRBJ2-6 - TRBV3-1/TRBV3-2 TGTGCCAGCAGCCAGGCCCTTGGGACACAGAGCTCTGGGGCCAACGTCCTGACTTTC CASSQALGTQSSGANVLTF
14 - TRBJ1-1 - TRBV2 TGTGCCAGCAGTGGTCTTATAAGGGGCACTGAAGCTTTCTTT CASSGLIRGTEAFF
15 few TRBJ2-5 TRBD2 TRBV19 TGTGCCAGTAGTGGGTCTAGCGGGACGCTGGAGACCCAGTACTTC CASSGSSGTLETQYF
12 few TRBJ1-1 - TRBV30 TGTGCCTGGAATACGGGGGGTTTTGAAGCTTTCTTT CAWNTGGFEAFF
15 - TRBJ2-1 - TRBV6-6 TGTGCCAGCAGCAGAGACGGGAACACGTACAATGAGCAGTTCTTC CASSRDGNTYNEQFF
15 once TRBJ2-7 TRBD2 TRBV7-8 TGTGCCAGCAGCTCGCCGGGACTAGTCACCTACGAGCAGTACTTC CASSSPGLVTYEQYF
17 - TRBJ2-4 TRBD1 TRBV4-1 TGCGCCAGCAGCCAAGACCCAGGACAGGCAGCCAAAAACATTCAGTACTTC CASSQDPGQAAKNIQYF
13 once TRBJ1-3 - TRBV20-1 TGCAGTGCTAGTCAGGGCAGGGGAAACACCATATATTTT CSASQGRGNTIYF
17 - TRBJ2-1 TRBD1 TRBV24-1 TGTGCCACCAGTGATCCCCAACAGGGGTCCTCCTACAATGAGCAGTTCTTC CATSDPQQGSSYNEQFF
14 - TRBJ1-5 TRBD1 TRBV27 TGTGCCAGCAGTTACGACAGGGCTGGTCAGCCCCAGCATTTT CASSYDRAGQPQHF
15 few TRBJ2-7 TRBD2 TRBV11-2 TGTGCCAGCAGCGCCACTAGCGGGTCCACCTACGAGCAGTACTTC CASSATSGSTYEQYF
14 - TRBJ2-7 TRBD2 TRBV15 TGTGCCACCAGCAGAGGGGGAGGGGTCTACGAGCAGTACTTC CATSRGGGVYEQYF
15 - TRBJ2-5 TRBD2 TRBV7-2 TGTGCCAGCAGCTTAGCCAGCGGGAGTAGGGAGACCCAGTACTTC CASSLASGSRETQYF
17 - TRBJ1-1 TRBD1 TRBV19 TGTGCCAGTAGTATAGATGCTACAAGACAGGGGAACACTGAAGCTTTCTTT CASSIDATRQGNTEAFF
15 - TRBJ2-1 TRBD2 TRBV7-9 TGTGCCAGCAGCTTCGAAGCGGGAACCTACAATGAGCAGTTCTTC CASSFEAGTYNEQFF
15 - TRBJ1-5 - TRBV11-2 TGTGCCAGCAGCCCCTGGGCAGGCCTAAATCAGCCCCAGCATTTT CASSPWAGLNQPQHF
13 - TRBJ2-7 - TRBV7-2 TGTGCCAGCAGCTTTACTTTCCCTTACGAGCAGTACTTC CASSFTFPYEQYF
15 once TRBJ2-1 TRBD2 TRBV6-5 TGTGCCAGCAGGGTTGGACTAGCGGGAGTACGAGAGCAGTTCTTC CASRVGLAGVREQFF
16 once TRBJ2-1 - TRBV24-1 TGTGCCACCAGTGATGCCGGGAGCGGAGCGTACAATGAGCAGTTCTTC CATSDAGSGAYNEQFF
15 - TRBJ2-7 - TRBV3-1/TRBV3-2 TGTGCCAGCAGCTCAAGGGGGACAAAAATCTACGAGCAGTACTTC CASSSRGTKIYEQYF
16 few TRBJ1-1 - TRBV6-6 TGTGCCAGCACCTCGAGGCAGATTTTTATGAACACTGAAGCTTTCTTT CASTSRQIFMNTEAFF
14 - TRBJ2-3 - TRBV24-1 TGTGCCACCAGTGAGGCGGGGCGCACAGATACGCAGTATTTT CATSEAGRTDTQYF
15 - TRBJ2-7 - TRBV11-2 TGTGCCAGCAGCCTTACGGACAGTTTTTTAAACGAGCAGTACTTC CASSLTDSFLNEQYF
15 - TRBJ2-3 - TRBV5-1 TGCGCCAGCAGCTTGGTAAGCGCAGGGATCGATACGCAGTATTTT CASSLVSAGIDTQYF
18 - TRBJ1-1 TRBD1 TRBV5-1 TGCGCCAGCAGCATTACCGGGACAGGGGGCGTTAAGAACACTGAAGCTTTCTTT CASSITGTGGVKNTEAFF
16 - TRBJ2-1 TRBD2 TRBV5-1 TGCGCCAGCAGCCCGTTCGCGGGAGGCCCTACCAATGAGCAGTTCTTC CASSPFAGGPTNEQFF
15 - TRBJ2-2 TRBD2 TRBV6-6 TGTGCCAGCAGTTACGCCTCGGGGGGTCCCGGGGAGCTGTTTTTT CASSYASGGPGELFF
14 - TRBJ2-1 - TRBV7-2 TGTGCCAGCAGCGGAGGGAGAACCTACAATGAGCAGTTCTTC CASSGGRTYNEQFF
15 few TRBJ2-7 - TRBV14 TGTGCCAGCAGCCAAGATCGGAGGCAGACCTACGAGCAGTACTTC CASSQDRRQTYEQYF
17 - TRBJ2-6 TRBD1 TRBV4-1 TGCGCCAGCAGCCAAGTTGGACAGGGTTTGGGGGCCAACGTCCTGACTTTC CASSQVGQGLGANVLTF
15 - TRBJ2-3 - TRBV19 TGTGCCAGTGCCTGGGGCGGCGTAAGCACAGATACGCAGTATTTT CASAWGGVSTDTQYF
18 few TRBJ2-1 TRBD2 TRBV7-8 TGTGCCAGCAGCTTAGCTCGTTCGTGGCGGGAGAGGATCAATGAGCAGTTCTTC CASSLARSWRERINEQFF
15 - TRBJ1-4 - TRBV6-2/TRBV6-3 TGTGCCAGCAGTACAACAGACTACTCCAACGAAAAACTGTTTTTT CASSTTDYSNEKLFF
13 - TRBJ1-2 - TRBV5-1 TGCGCCAGCAGCTTGGATACAGCCTATGGCTACACCTTC CASSLDTAYGYTF
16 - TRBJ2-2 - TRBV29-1 TGCAGCGTTGAATTTTGGGGAGGTGGGAGCACCGGGGAGCTGTTTTTT CSVEFWGGGSTGELFF
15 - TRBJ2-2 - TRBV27 TGTGCCAGCAGTTTTCGGTCCGCGAACACCGGGGAGCTGTTTTTT CASSFRSANTGELFF